The rows below give T cell receptor beta chains drawn from one sample of a study of cytomegalovirus exposure and HLA in healthy donors. Assay used: immunoSEQ multiplex PCR; TCRdb lists only in-frame clones, some missing. Found here are about 310,000 clones, approximately 91% of them singletons; the top ten hold about 0.96%. Sequencing was performed on PBMCs. The receptors were gathered from a man younger than 45 in good health and CMV-seronegative. Both conserved end residues are part of each CDR3. The D gene is left open where the match is weak. Rows give clone size only sometimes, using once, few, many, or a class for an expanded clone.

D gene,J gene,V gene,clone size,CDR3 length,CDR3 DNA,CDR3 protein
NA,TRBJ2-7,TRBV7-2,NA,14,TGTGCCAGCAGCTTAGCTCCCCAGGGCTACGAGCAGTACTTC,CASSLAPQGYEQYF
TRBD2,TRBJ2-7,TRBV29-1,NA,18,TGCAGCGTCGCACCCCTTGCCCCAAAGCGGGGCCCGACCTACGAGCAGTACTTC,CSVAPLAPKRGPTYEQYF
NA,TRBJ1-1,TRBV6-1,NA,16,TGTGCCAGCAGTGACGGACAGTCCGATGGGGGCACTGAAGCTTTCTTT,CASSDGQSDGGTEAFF
TRBD2,TRBJ2-1,TRBV7-9,NA,17,TGTGCCAGCAGCTCCGACCCCCCCTCTAGCGGGGGGCACCTAGGGTTCTTC,CASSSDPPSSGGHLGFF
TRBD2,TRBJ2-7,TRBV11-2,NA,15,TGTGCCAGCAGCTTAGTAGCGGGGAGCTCCTACGAGCAGTACTTC,CASSLVAGSSYEQYF
NA,TRBJ1-2,TRBV6-5,NA,14,TGTGCCAGCAGCAATGGGGCGACCAACTATGGCTACACCTTC,CASSNGATNYGYTF
TRBD1,TRBJ2-7,TRBV7-8,once,14,TGTGCCAGCAGCCGACCGGGACAGTACTACGAGCAGTACTTC,CASSRPGQYYEQYF
TRBD1,TRBJ1-4,TRBV29-1,NA,14,TGCAGCGTTGATACAGGGGGCTCTGGCGAAAAACTGTTTTTT,CSVDTGGSGEKLFF
NA,TRBJ1-1,TRBV7-6,once,14,TGTGCCAGCAGCTTAGATGTTCGGAACACTGAAGCTTTCTTT,CASSLDVRNTEAFF
TRBD1,TRBJ1-6,TRBV7-9,NA,14,TGTGCCAGCAGCTTGGACAGGGGTAATTCACCCCTCCACTTT,CASSLDRGNSPLHF
NA,TRBJ2-3,TRBV6-5,NA,14,TGTGCCAGCAGTTACTCTACTGTAGCAGATACGCAGTATTTT,CASSYSTVADTQYF
TRBD1,TRBJ1-2,TRBV6-5,NA,13,TGTGCCAGCCGGACAGGGGGTGGCTATGGCTACACCTTC,CASRTGGGYGYTF
NA,TRBJ1-1,TRBV18,few,14,TGTGCCAGCTCACCAAGTAGCGGGAACACTGAAGCTTTCTTT,CASSPSSGNTEAFF
NA,TRBJ1-1,TRBV7-9,NA,14,TGTGCCAGCAGCCGAGGCCCCACGAACACTGAAGCTTTCTTT,CASSRGPTNTEAFF
TRBD2,TRBJ2-1,TRBV19,NA,17,TGTGCCAGTAGTCGACTAGCGGGCAACCAACGCTACAATGAGCAGTTCTTC,CASSRLAGNQRYNEQFF
NA,TRBJ2-5,TRBV6-5,NA,14,TGTGCCAGCAGTTACTCCGGGACACAAGAGACCCAGTACTTC,CASSYSGTQETQYF
NA,TRBJ2-2,TRBV18,NA,16,TGTGCCAGCTCACCAAGACCCCCCGGAGACACCGGGGAGCTGTTTTTT,CASSPRPPGDTGELFF
NA,TRBJ2-7,TRBV30,few,13,TGTGCCTGGAGTATGGCCTCGGGCTACGAGCAGTACTTC,CAWSMASGYEQYF
TRBD1,TRBJ2-1,TRBV29-1,NA,18,TGCAGCGTTGAAGATTACGAAGCCGGGACAGGGAATTACAATGAGCAGTTCTTC,CSVEDYEAGTGNYNEQFF
TRBD1,TRBJ2-2,TRBV10-1,NA,17,TGCGCCAGCAGTGATGTGGTGGGACAGGGTAACACCGGGGAGCTGTTTTTT,CASSDVVGQGNTGELFF
NA,TRBJ2-2,TRBV6-1,once,14,TGTGCCAGCAGTGAAGGACAAAACACCGGGGAGCTGTTTTTT,CASSEGQNTGELFF
TRBD1,TRBJ2-4,TRBV5-4,NA,19,TGTGCCAGCAGCCAAAGGGGACAGGGGGAAGACCTTACCAAAAACATTCAGTACTTC,CASSQRGQGEDLTKNIQYF
TRBD1,TRBJ1-1,TRBV5-1,NA,15,TGCGCCAGCAGCGACCGGACAGGGGGCTACACTGAAGCTTTCTTT,CASSDRTGGYTEAFF
NA,TRBJ2-7,TRBV4-3,NA,15,TGCGCCAGCAGCCAAGACGCGGGGCGCTCCTACGAGCAGTACTTC,CASSQDAGRSYEQYF
TRBD1,TRBJ1-4,TRBV28,NA,15,TGTGCCAGCAGTCCCCGGACAGGAGGTAGTGAAAAACTGTTTTTT,CASSPRTGGSEKLFF
TRBD2,TRBJ2-1,TRBV18,NA,13,TGTGCCAGCTCAGCGACTAGCGGGGGCCGGGAGTTCTTC,CASSATSGGREFF
NA,TRBJ1-3,TRBV7-9,NA,13,TGTGCCAGCACCCAGATCTCTGGAAACACCATATATTTT,CASTQISGNTIYF
NA,TRBJ1-5,TRBV30,few,13,TGTGCCTGGAATCGAGGTCTCGATCAGCCCCAGCATTTT,CAWNRGLDQPQHF
TRBD2,TRBJ2-5,TRBV10-2,NA,14,TGCGCCAGCAGCCCATCGGGGGGGGGAGAGACCCAGTACTTC,CASSPSGGGETQYF
TRBD1,TRBJ1-1,TRBV6-6,NA,14,TGTGCCAGCAGTTACTATCAGGGGGCGACTGAAGCTTTCTTT,CASSYYQGATEAFF
TRBD2,TRBJ2-1,TRBV5-1,NA,14,TGCGCCAGCAGCTATAGCGGGGGCGGGAGTGAGCAGTTCTTC,CASSYSGGGSEQFF
TRBD1,TRBJ1-3,TRBV5-1,NA,16,TGCGCCAGCAGCTTGGATGGCAGGGGGACTGGAAACACCATATATTTT,CASSLDGRGTGNTIYF
TRBD2,TRBJ2-5,TRBV5-4,NA,16,TGTGCCAGCAGCCCCGGACTAGAGAGTATACGGGAGACCCAGTACTTC,CASSPGLESIRETQYF
TRBD1,TRBJ1-4,TRBV25-1,NA,16,TGTGCCAGCAGTGAACCAAAGACAGGGGGCAATGAAAAACTGTTTTTT,CASSEPKTGGNEKLFF
TRBD2,TRBJ2-3,TRBV7-2,once,14,TGTGCCAGCAGCTCGGGACTAGCGGAGGCTACGCAGTATTTT,CASSSGLAEATQYF
TRBD1,TRBJ1-2,TRBV10-3,NA,15,TGTGCCATCAGTGAGCAGGGACAGGGATACTATGGCTACACCTTC,CAISEQGQGYYGYTF
TRBD1,TRBJ2-4,TRBV5-6,NA,16,TGTGCCAGCAGCGGGGGACAGGGTTCCGGCGGGAACATTCAGTACTTC,CASSGGQGSGGNIQYF
NA,TRBJ2-1,TRBV11-2,NA,15,TGTGCCAGCAGCTTAGTGACCGGACACAACAATGAGCAGTTCTTC,CASSLVTGHNNEQFF
NA,TRBJ2-2,TRBV29-1,NA,14,TGCAGCTTTTCCGATTGGGGCAGCACCGGGGAGCTGTTTTTT,CSFSDWGSTGELFF
TRBD1,TRBJ2-7,TRBV10-3,NA,13,TGTGCCATCAGCGGGACAGGGGTCTTTGAGCAGTACTTC,CAISGTGVFEQYF
NA,TRBJ2-1,TRBV5-1,NA,14,TGCGCCAGCAGCTTCGGACAGAGCTACAATGAGCAGTTCTTC,CASSFGQSYNEQFF
TRBD1,TRBJ1-2,TRBV11-2,NA,16,TGTGCCAGCAGCCCCCAGGGGGCGAGTGGCGCGGGTGGCTACACCTTC,CASSPQGASGAGGYTF
TRBD1,TRBJ2-7,TRBV5-4,once,16,TGTGCCAGCAGCTTCTTGGGTCAGGGGGCGTGGAACGAGCAGTACTTC,CASSFLGQGAWNEQYF
NA,TRBJ1-2,TRBV10-3,few,15,TGTGCCATCAGTGAGTCCGCCATAGCTAACTATGGCTACACCTTC,CAISESAIANYGYTF
NA,TRBJ1-2,TRBV2,NA,14,TGTGCCAGCAGTACTTTACAGGAGTACTATGGCTACACCTTC,CASSTLQEYYGYTF
NA,TRBJ2-3,TRBV5-4,NA,17,TGTGCCAGCAGCTTGGCTCCCAGGGCCTCTAGCACAGATACGCAGTATTTT,CASSLAPRASSTDTQYF
TRBD1,TRBJ2-1,TRBV19,NA,14,TGTGCCAGTAGCACGACAGGGCCCTACAATGAGCAGTTCTTC,CASSTTGPYNEQFF
NA,TRBJ2-6,TRBV6-5,NA,15,TGTGCCAGTATGCCAGGGGGAGGCGGGGCCAACGTCCTGACTTTC,CASMPGGGGANVLTF
TRBD1,TRBJ1-1,TRBV6-6,NA,15,TGTGCCAGCAGTCACGGGACAGGGAAAAGCACTGAAGCTTTCTTT,CASSHGTGKSTEAFF
TRBD2,TRBJ2-7,TRBV27,NA,14,TGTGCCAGCAGTTCCCTCGGGGGGATCGGCGAGCAGTACTTC,CASSSLGGIGEQYF